These 30 T cell receptor beta chains were sequenced from one sample in a study of cytomegalovirus exposure and HLA in healthy donors. The PCR had 60 Vbeta and 13 Jbeta primers. Clones were read by immunoSEQ multiplex PCR, and TCRdb kept only the in-frame ones, dropping some. The table shows approximately 190,000 clones, with 70% to 80% occurring only once. The sample taken for sequencing was PBMCs. These receptors all come from a woman in her twenties or thirties in good health and CMV-seropositive.

V and J are TRBV5-1 and TRBJ2-2; the D gene is possibly TRBD1 (6 bases). Germline CDR1 SGHRS, CDR2 YFSETQ. This CDR3 comprises 16 residues. V dropped 0 bases and J dropped 2 bases, with 11 bases sitting between them. In nucleotides, the CDR3 is TGCGCCAGCAGCTTGGGATACAGGGCTAACACCGGGGAGCTGTTTTTT. Protein sequence: CASSLGYRANTGELFF.

The chain is built from TRBV6-1 and TRBJ2-7; 10 bases are shared with TRBD1. J lost 2 bases, V lost 2 bases, and 3 bases had no gene match. The germline V gene has CDR1 MNHNS and CDR2 SASEGT. The CDR3 loop spans 15 amino acids. This CDR3 is CASSESGTGAYEQYF. CDR3 nucleotides: TGTGCCAGCAGTGAATCCGGGACAGGGGCCTACGAGCAGTACTTC.

The chain employs TRBV15 and TRBJ1-5; D is unclear. The germline gives CDR1 LNHNV, CDR2 YYDKDF (reference sequence). V shed 0 bases and J shed 7 bases, with 7 bases lying between them. CDR3 length: 13 residues. As DNA, the CDR3 is TGTGCCACCAGCAGAGATGTGAGACAGCCCCAGCATTTT. Amino acid sequence: CATSRDVRQPQHF.

This sequence joins TRBV4-3 and TRBJ1-4; D not certain. The CDR3 extends over 12 amino acids. Germline CDR1 LGHNA, CDR2 YSLEER. V lost 0 bases, J lost 10 bases, and 6 bases lay in between. The CDR3 DNA reads as TGCGCCAGCAGCCAAGATCGTCGAAAACTGTTTTTT. Amino acid sequence: CASSQDRRKLFF.

This sequence joins TRBV28 and TRBJ1-2; a weak D match, TRBD1 (6 bases). Germline CDR1 reads MDHEN; CDR2 reads SYDVKM. This CDR3 is built from 12 residues. Trimming removed 7 bases at V and 8 bases at J, with 14 bases between. CDR3 sequence reads: CASKVEGGGYTF. As DNA, the CDR3 is TGTGCCAGCAAGGTGGAGGGGGGGGGCTACACCTTC.

The chain is built from TRBV29-1 and TRBJ2-1, with 10 bases lining up with TRBD2. CDR1 is SQVTM, CDR2 ANQGSEA, per germline. After removal of 8 bases from V and 5 bases from J, the junction contained 12 bases not matched to a gene. The CDR3 extends over 15 amino acids. CDR3 in DNA: TGCAGCACTAGACTAGCGGGCGGGGGCCACAATGAGCAGTTCTTC. Translation gives CSTRLAGGGHNEQFF.

This chain connects TRBV4-1 to TRBJ2-1; D perhaps matches TRBD1 (5 bases). The CDR3 extends over 16 amino acids. The V gene lost 1 base and the J gene lost 4 bases, with 14 bases spanning the gap. Germline CDR1 is MGHRA and CDR2 is YSYEKL. CDR3 DNA sequence: TGCGCCAGCAGCCAAGGCCTGGGGCCCCCTTACAATGAGCAGTTCTTC. Protein: CASSQGLGPPYNEQFF.

The chain uses TRBV10-1 and TRBJ2-7; tentative D call: TRBD1 (5 bases). V shed 2 bases and J shed 4 bases, with 15 bases lying between them. There are 15 residues in the CDR3. From germline, CDR1 is WNHNN and CDR2 SYGVQD (reference sequence). Written as DNA, the CDR3 is TGCGCCAGCAGTGAGGGTTATGCAGGGATGTACGAGCAGTACTTC. This codes for CASSEGYAGMYEQYF.

This chain joins TRBV7-3 and TRBJ2-2; 11 nucleotides match TRBD2. The V segment lost 5 bases and the J segment 4 bases; nucleotides outside the gene matches: 3. This CDR3 is built from 15 residues. The germline V gene encodes CDR1 SGHTA and CDR2 FQGTGA. DNA for the CDR3: TGTGCCAGCAGCCCCGGACTAGCGGGCACCGGGGAGCTGTTTTTT. The encoded protein is CASSPGLAGTGELFF.

The chain recombines TRBV5-8 with TRBJ1-1; TRBD1 might be the D (6 bases). CDR1 is SGHTS and CDR2 is YDEGEE in the germline V gene. The ends were cut back, 8 bases at V and 0 bases at J, with 14 bases in the middle. The CDR3 totals 14 residues. This CDR3 reads CARDSSYMNTEAFF. DNA of the CDR3: TGTGCCAGGGACAGTAGTTACATGAACACTGAAGCTTTCTTT. Based on the CDR3 plus reference TRBV5-8 and TRBJ1-1, the full variable domain is EAGVTQSPTHLIKTRGQQATLRCSPISGHTSVYWYQQALGLGLQFLLWYDEGEERNRGNFPPRFSGRQFPNYSSELNVNALELEDSALYLCARDSSYMNTEAFFGQGTRLTVV.

The chain uses TRBV11-2 and TRBJ1-2; unclear D gene. The CDR3 has 14 amino acids. V was pared by 1 base and J by 0 bases, with 6 bases between. The V gene's germline CDR1 is SGHAT and CDR2 FQNNGV. The CDR3 protein is CASSLGQTNYGYTF. The CDR3 nucleotides are TGTGCCAGCAGCTTAGGGCAGACTAACTATGGCTACACCTTC.

The chain recombines TRBV6-1 with TRBJ1-4; unclear D gene. The germline V gene encodes CDR1 MNHNS and CDR2 SASEGT. Trimming removed 6 bases from V and 5 bases from J, with 16 bases in between. The CDR3 has 15 amino acids. CDR3 in amino acids: CASRILGTANEKLFF. CDR3 coding DNA: TGTGCCAGCAGGATCCTAGGAACCGCAAATGAAAAACTGTTTTTT.

J is TRBJ2-5 and V is TRBV5-1; no clear D. The CDR3 totals 12 residues. Germline-derived CDR1 and CDR2 are SGHRS and YFSETQ. Trimming left V 4 bases short and J 0 bases short, with 4 bases between. The CDR3 sequence: CASSPNQETQYF. In DNA form, the CDR3 reads TGCGCCAGCAGCCCTAACCAAGAGACCCAGTACTTC.

This chain links TRBV4-1 with TRBJ1-2; a possible D gene is TRBD1 (5 bases). The V end was cut by 3 bases, the J end by 4 bases, with 21 bases between. CDR1 and CDR2 (germline): MGHRA, YSYEKL. The CDR3 covers 17 residues. The CDR3 here is CASSQPTAGSAAYGYTF. The CDR3 bases are TGCGCCAGCAGCCAGCCGACAGCGGGGTCCGCGGCCTATGGCTACACCTTC.

The V gene is TRBV7-9, the J gene TRBJ2-1; 8 nucleotides align to TRBD1. Trimming cost V 0 bases and J 7 bases; bases outside gene matches: 11. The germline gives CDR1 SEHNR, CDR2 FQNEAQ (reference sequence). This CDR3 contains 17 residues. The CDR3: CASSLATGGLSGNEQFF. The CDR3 bases are TGTGCCAGCAGCTTAGCCACAGGGGGATTGTCGGGTAATGAGCAGTTCTTC.

V is TRBV2 and J is TRBJ2-7; 7 bases match TRBD2. The V and J ends lost 8 bases and 1 base, in that order; junction bases with no gene match: 11. The CDR3 spans 15 residues. Germline V gives CDR1 SNHLY, CDR2 FYNNEI. CDR3 nucleotide sequence: TGTGCCAGCGGGCCCCCGGGGGGACCATCCTACGAGCAGTACTTC. Its protein product is CASGPPGGPSYEQYF. The full variable domain, with the rest looked up from reference TRBV2 and TRBJ2-7, is EPEVTQTPSHQVTQMGQEVILRCVPISNHLYFYWYRQILGQKVEFLVSFYNNEISEKSEIFDDQFSVERPDGSNFTLKIRSTKLEDSAMYFCASGPPGGPSYEQYFGPGTRLTVT.

This clone was recorded only once. The V call is TRBV6-5, the J call TRBJ2-5; 7 nucleotides line up with TRBD1. TRBJ2-7 explains the end of the DNA better; the J call may be wrong. The CDR3 has 15 amino acids. In germline, CDR1 is MNHEY, CDR2 SVGAGI. CDR3 DNA sequence: TGTGCCAGCAGTCGCCGAGGACAGGTACCCTACGAGCAGTACTTC. Encoded protein: CASSRRGQVPYEQYF.

The chain couples TRBV19 to TRBJ2-3; TRBD2 matches 8 bases. Per germline, CDR1 LNHDA and CDR2 SQIVND (reference sequence). Germline trimming cut 7 bases from V and 3 bases from J; bases unmatched to any gene: 12. The CDR3 sequence is 16 residues long. The CDR3 sequence: CASTGVAGLRTDTQYF. DNA for the CDR3: TGTGCCAGTACAGGAGTAGCGGGGCTTAGAACAGATACGCAGTATTTT.

The sample holds many counts of this clone. The chain's CDR3 is CASSLGTGGEQYF. CDR3 nucleotide sequence: TGTGCCAGCAGCTTGGGGACAGGGGGCGAGCAGTACTTC. The chain recombines TRBV5-6 with TRBJ2-7; 10 positions match TRBD1. J lost 6 bases, V lost 0 bases, and 0 bases had no gene match. CDR1 is SGHDT and CDR2 is YYEEEE in the germline V gene. The CDR3 consists of 13 residues.

With respect to this clone: The junction shows a germline mismatch at one end, possibly a read error. V gene TRBV29-1 combines with J gene TRBJ1-4; the D is unclear. CDR3 length equals 13 residues. Per the germline V gene, CDR1 is SQVTM and CDR2 is ANQGSEA. CDR3 protein: CSVASGVNEKLFF. In nucleotides, the CDR3 is TGCAGCGTTGCTTCGGGAGTTAATGAAAAACTATTTTTT.

V is TRBV5-1 and J is TRBJ1-5; 7 bases agree with TRBD1. V lost 7 bases, J lost 2 bases, and 12 bases stayed unmatched. Germline loops: CDR1 SGHRS, CDR2 YFSETQ. The CDR3 sequence is 16 residues long. DNA for the CDR3: TGCGCCAGCCCCCTCGACAGGGAGGTATGCAATCAGCCCCAGCATTTT. Amino acid sequence: CASPLDREVCNQPQHF.

This chain links TRBV11-1 with TRBJ2-7, with 10 positions matching TRBD1. The germline CDR1 and CDR2 sequences are SGHAT and FQDESV (reference sequence). The CDR3 sequence is 13 residues long. Unmatched junction bases numbered 3, after V lost 5 bases and J lost 5 bases. The CDR3 protein is CASSPDRGDEQYF. DNA of the CDR3: TGTGCCAGCAGCCCGGACAGGGGGGACGAGCAGTACTTC. Based on the CDR3 plus reference TRBV11-1 and TRBJ2-7, the full variable domain is EAEVAQSPRYKITEKSQAVAFWCDPISGHATLYWYRQILGQGPELLVQFQDESVVDDSQLPKDRFSAERLKGVDSTLKIQPAELGDSAMYLCASSPDRGDEQYFGPGTRLTVT.

The gene calls are TRBV7-9 and TRBJ2-1; maybe TRBD1 (6 bases). Between the trimmed V and J ends, which lost 1 base and 9 bases, there was a span of 10 bases. The germline V gene has CDR1 SEHNR and CDR2 FQNEAQ (reference sequence). The CDR3 runs 13 residues. The CDR3 spells CASSLDGGSEQFF. CDR3 nucleotides: TGTGCCAGCAGCTTAGATGGGGGCAGTGAGCAGTTCTTC.

The gene calls are TRBV5-1 and TRBJ2-5; D may be TRBD2 (5 bases). The CDR3 runs to 15 residues. V dropped 4 bases and J dropped 1 base, with 14 bases sitting between them. The germline V gene has CDR1 SGHRS and CDR2 YFSETQ. CDR3 amino acids: CASSSRGAFQETQYF. The CDR3 coding sequence is TGCGCCAGCAGCAGCCGGGGAGCTTTCCAAGAGACCCAGTACTTC. The entire variable domain, with the rest obtained from reference TRBV5-1 and TRBJ2-5, is as follows: KAGVTQTPRYLIKTRGQQVTLSCSPISGHRSVSWYQQTPGQGLQFLFEYFSETQRNKGNFPGRFSGRQFSNSRSEMNVSTLELGDSALYLCASSSRGAFQETQYFGPGTRLLVL.

This chain uses TRBV29-1 with TRBJ1-2; a weak D match, TRBD1 (5 bases). Trimming shortened V by 0 bases and J by 7 bases, and 15 bases separated the two germline ends. The CDR3 contains 14 residues. Per germline, CDR1 SQVTM and CDR2 ANQGSEA. The CDR3 DNA sequence: TGCAGCGTTGAAGACTTTTCAGGACAAGGTGGCTACACCTTC. It translates to CSVEDFSGQGGYTF.

Here the CDR3 DNA reads TGTGCCAGCAGCTTGGGGGGGAGGGCCGAAGAGACCCAGTACTTC. Its protein product is CASSLGGRAEETQYF. The chain carries TRBV11-3 and TRBJ2-5, with 7 bases identical to TRBD2. CDR3 length: 15 residues. Trimming at V came to 3 bases and at J to 3 bases, leaving 7 bases not matched to a gene. Germline assignment: CDR1 SGHNT and CDR2 YENEEA.

The V and J genes are TRBV7-2 and TRBJ2-7; tentatively, D is TRBD2 (5 bases). The CDR3 contains 15 residues. Per germline, CDR1 SGHTA and CDR2 FQGNSA. Trimming removed 0 bases at V and 3 bases at J, with 12 bases between. CDR3 in DNA: TGTGCCAGCAGCTTAGCGGGAGACCAGAACTACGAGCAGTACTTC. Translating gives CASSLAGDQNYEQYF.

This clone was detected only once. The chain has TRBV4-1 and TRBJ1-1; D gene unclear. The germline V gene has CDR1 MGHRA and CDR2 YSYEKL. Trimming removed 0 bases from V and 3 bases from J, with 11 bases in between. The length of the CDR3 is 15 residues. CDR3 sequence reads: CASSQEEGEDTEAFF. The CDR3 region has the DNA TGCGCCAGCAGCCAAGAGGAAGGAGAGGACACTGAAGCTTTCTTT.

This rearrangement joins TRBV6-1 to TRBJ1-6; maybe TRBD1 (5 bases). The germline gives CDR1 MNHNS, CDR2 SASEGT. This CDR3 spans 16 amino acids. Between the trimmed V and J ends, which lost 1 base and 6 bases, there was a span of 13 bases. CDR3 in DNA: TGTGCCAGCAGTGAAGAAGCAGGGTGGCCTAATTCACCCCTCCACTTT. It translates to CASSEEAGWPNSPLHF.

This CDR3 reads CASSAVHRDFYEQYF. The CDR3 region has the DNA TGTGCCAGCAGCGCAGTTCACCGGGACTTCTACGAGCAGTACTTC. This sequence joins TRBV9 and TRBJ2-7; D might be TRBD2 (6 bases). Germline CDR1 and CDR2: SGDLS and YYNGEE. V lost 3 bases to trimming and J lost 3 bases, with 16 bases between them. The CDR3 runs to 15 residues.